This TCR beta chain was found in a study of blood T cells in healthy people across ages. Study-level points and caveats: More naive CD4+ cells and higher diversity were found in long-lived than in aged donors.

Germline assignment: CDR1 MNHEY and CDR2 SVGEGT. With 2 bases removed from V and 0 bases from J, the gap between germline ends came to 11 bases. The CDR3 spans 16 residues. PCR was performed a second time for about 6 to 11 cycles using a sample-barcoded 5' primer and a J-beta primer mix. Every sample gave at least 3 million paired-end reads containing CDR3. TCRdb processed the 5' RACE reads anew with MiXCR; each CDR3 protein has one entry. Of more than 900,000 distinct CDR3 sequences in the sample, around 25% are singletons; the top ten hold approximately 0.75%. As for this clonotype: Its antigen is unknown.

These sequences were also reported in another study, on T cells of mothers and their children.

The gene calls are TRBV6-2 or TRBV6-3 and TRBJ2-4; unclear D gene. Material for sequencing was blood. This receptor was identified in a girl aged 2-9 years in good health. CDR3 region: CASSYGREQAKNIQYF. The CDR3 DNA reads TGTGCCAGCAGTTACGGTCGCGAGCAAGCCAAAAACATTCAGTACTTC.